The rows below give T cell receptor beta chains drawn from one sample of a study of identifying expanded T cells in peripheral blood. This table comes from immunoSEQ multiplex PCR, and its TCRdb copy is limited to in-frame clones, with some not included. The profile shows roughly 96,000 clones, nearly 90% of them singletons. Sequencing was done on a sample of blood. Receptors were obtained from a person aged 18-70 years in good health. CDR3s include the opening cysteine and the closing phenylalanine or tryptophan. Each record gives: clone size, D gene, V gene, J gene, CDR3 DNA, CDR3 protein. A D gene is named only where the DNA matches it firmly. A row's size may be missing; if present it is once, few, many or a size class.

NA	NA	TRBV7-2	TRBJ1-2	TGTGCCAGCAGCGCAACCTATAGTGGGCGGAGCTACACCTTC	CASSATYSGRSYTF
NA	TRBD2	TRBV7-9	TRBJ2-3	TGTGCCAGCAGCAAGACTAGCGGGGGCACAGATACGCAGTATTTT	CASSKTSGGTDTQYF
NA	NA	TRBV5-6	TRBJ2-3	TGTGCCAGCAGCTTCCTTGACTTTGCCACAGATACGCAGTATTTT	CASSFLDFATDTQYF
NA	TRBD2	TRBV2	TRBJ2-1	TGTACCGGCGGGCGGGAGGCCTCCTACAATGAGCAGTTCTTC	CTGGREASYNEQFF
few	NA	TRBV19	TRBJ1-5	TGTGCCAGTAGTATTCGGGGGAGAAATCAGCCCCAGCATTTT	CASSIRGRNQPQHF
NA	NA	TRBV19	TRBJ2-3	TGTGCCAGTAGCCCATATCAGGAAATTTACACAGATACGCAGTATTTT	CASSPYQEIYTDTQYF
NA	NA	TRBV5-1	TRBJ1-1	TGCGCCAGCAGCTCAAAACAGGGCATGAACACTGAAGCTTTCTTT	CASSSKQGMNTEAFF
NA	NA	TRBV28	TRBJ2-2	TGTGCCAGCATCCCGGGACAGAACACCGGGGAGCTGTTTTTT	CASIPGQNTGELFF
NA	NA	TRBV6-6	TRBJ1-1	TGTGCCAGCAGTTACTCTGCGGGGAAGGCTGAAGCTTTCTTT	CASSYSAGKAEAFF
NA	NA	TRBV11-2	TRBJ2-2	TGTGCCAGCTCGGAGCAACAGGTGGCCGGGGAGCTGTTTTTT	CASSEQQVAGELFF
NA	NA	TRBV5-1	TRBJ1-1	TGCGCCAGCAGCTTGGCCGGGGTGAAGGGGCACATGAACACTGAAGCTTTCTTT	CASSLAGVKGHMNTEAFF
few	NA	TRBV2	TRBJ2-7	TGTGCCAGCAGTGACAGGGGCTACGAGCAGTACTTC	CASSDRGYEQYF
NA	NA	TRBV2	TRBJ1-6	TGTGCCAGCAAGCTGACTCTGGGCGCCTATAATTCACCCCTCCACTTT	CASKLTLGAYNSPLHF
NA	NA	TRBV18	TRBJ1-1	TGTGCCAGCTCACCACGAGTCACGGGTTACACTGAAGCTTTCTTT	CASSPRVTGYTEAFF
NA	NA	TRBV4-1	TRBJ1-6	TGCGCCAGCAGCCAAGACAGGGGTCGGGCCTATTCACCCCTCCACTTT	CASSQDRGRAYSPLHF
few	TRBD1	TRBV27	TRBJ1-6	TGTGCCAGCAGTTGGGACAGGGGGGTTAATTCACCCCTCCACTTT	CASSWDRGVNSPLHF
once	NA	TRBV18	TRBJ1-1	TGTGCCAGCTCACCCAATCAGGACACCGAAGCTTTCTTT	CASSPNQDTEAFF
NA	NA	TRBV4-1	TRBJ1-6	TGCGCCAGCAGCCAAGATGGGGCAGGGGTAAATTCACCCCTCCACTTT	CASSQDGAGVNSPLHF
NA	NA	TRBV4-1	TRBJ2-7	TGCGCCAGCAGCCACCTCGGGACGGCGACCTACGAGCAGTACTTC	CASSHLGTATYEQYF
NA	NA	TRBV6-5	TRBJ1-6	TGTGCCAGCAGGTTGGGGTCGTCTAATTCACCCCTCCACTTT	CASRLGSSNSPLHF
NA	NA	TRBV7-8	TRBJ1-5	TGTGCCAGCAGCTTAGACAAGGGGAATCAGCCCCAGCATTTT	CASSLDKGNQPQHF
NA	NA	TRBV7-2	TRBJ2-5	TGTGCCAGCAGCTCCCCGGACACCCTCCAAGAGACCCAGTACTTC	CASSSPDTLQETQYF
NA	NA	TRBV4-1	TRBJ2-1	TGCGCCAGCAGCCAAGTCAGGGGGGAGAATGAGCAGTTCTTC	CASSQVRGENEQFF
NA	NA	TRBV2	TRBJ1-4	TGTGCCAGCAACAGCCTTGCAACTAATGAAAAACTGTTTTTT	CASNSLATNEKLFF
NA	NA	TRBV5-1	TRBJ1-4	TGCGCCAGCAGCTTGGCCGGTAAGGCTAATGAAAAACTGTTTTTT	CASSLAGKANEKLFF
NA	TRBD1	TRBV15	TRBJ2-3	TGTGCCACCAGCAGCGACAGGGGCCTGAGCACAGATACGCAGTATTTT	CATSSDRGLSTDTQYF
NA	NA	TRBV2	TRBJ1-2	TGTGCCAGCAGTGACCGTGATGCAGACCCAAACTATGGCTACACCTTC	CASSDRDADPNYGYTF
NA	TRBD1	TRBV5-1	TRBJ1-2	TGCGCCAGCAGCTTGGTTCTTACAGGGGCCAACGGCTACACCTTC	CASSLVLTGANGYTF
NA	NA	TRBV18	TRBJ2-7	TGTGCCAGCTCATTGAGTCGACAGTCCTACGAGCAGTACTTC	CASSLSRQSYEQYF
NA	NA	TRBV15	TRBJ2-2	TGTGCCACCAGCAGAGAGGTTTCTCGGGGAGCGAACACCGGGGAGCTGTTTTTT	CATSREVSRGANTGELFF
NA	NA	TRBV6-6	TRBJ2-6	TGTGCCAGCAGTTACTCACGGGGGAGTGGGGCCAACGTCCTGACTTTC	CASSYSRGSGANVLTF
NA	TRBD1	TRBV19	TRBJ1-6	TGTGCCAGTACACCCACAGGGGAGGGTTCACCCCTCCACTTT	CASTPTGEGSPLHF
NA	TRBD1	TRBV5-4	TRBJ1-2	TGTGCCAGCAGCCCCGAGGGCAGGGGGCGGCCTAACTATGGCTACACCTTC	CASSPEGRGRPNYGYTF
NA	TRBD2	TRBV4-1	TRBJ2-4	TGCGCCAGCAGCCTCATAGCGGGGGACAAAAACATTCAGTACTTC	CASSLIAGDKNIQYF
NA	TRBD1	TRBV6-5	TRBJ1-4	TGTGCCAGCGGGGACAGGGGACCCATTAAACTGTTTTTT	CASGDRGPIKLFF
few	NA	TRBV15	TRBJ2-1	TGTGCCACCAGCAGAGTCGCCGGGACATACAATGAGCAGTTCTTC	CATSRVAGTYNEQFF
few	NA	TRBV7-2	TRBJ1-6	TGTGCCAGCAGCTTTCCCTGGGGACCCCTCCACTTT	CASSFPWGPLHF
NA	NA	TRBV12-5	TRBJ1-5	TGTGCTAGTGGTTTGGACCCCGGGACGGGACCTGGTCAGCCCCAGCATTTT	CASGLDPGTGPGQPQHF
NA	NA	TRBV7-9	TRBJ1-6	TGTGCCAGCAGCCGCACTCCGTCCAATAATTCACCCCTCCACTTT	CASSRTPSNNSPLHF
NA	NA	TRBV30	TRBJ2-7	TGTGCCTGGACTAAGGAAGGGTATTACGAGCAGTACTTC	CAWTKEGYYEQYF
once	NA	TRBV7-2	TRBJ1-1	TGTGCCAGCAGCTTAGCCTCGTTGGGGCAGGGAGAAGCTTTCTTT	CASSLASLGQGEAFF
NA	TRBD1	TRBV11-2	TRBJ2-5	TGTGCCAGCAACCGACAGGGTCGCGAGACCCAGTACTTC	CASNRQGRETQYF
NA	TRBD2	TRBV19	TRBJ2-7	TGTGCCAGTAGTATCGGACTAGCGGCCCCCTACGAGCAGTACTTC	CASSIGLAAPYEQYF
NA	TRBD1	TRBV12-5	TRBJ1-2	TGTGCTAGTGGTTTGTCTCCAGGGGGCGGGGGCTACACCTTC	CASGLSPGGGGYTF
NA	TRBD1	TRBV7-9	TRBJ2-5	TGTGCCAGCAGTTTGGACAGGGGAGAGACCCAGTACTTC	CASSLDRGETQYF
NA	NA	TRBV6-1	TRBJ2-7	TGTGCCAGCCATCCATCGCGCTCCTACGAGCAGTACTTC	CASHPSRSYEQYF
NA	TRBD1	TRBV7-9	TRBJ1-1	TGTGCCAGCAGCTCCAGGGGGGGCGGAGGCACTGAAGCTTTCTTT	CASSSRGGGGTEAFF
NA	NA	TRBV4-3	TRBJ1-1	TGCGCCAGCAGCCAAGATAGGGGGACGGGGGGCGAGAAGGAAGCTTTCTTT	CASSQDRGTGGEKEAFF
NA	NA	TRBV2	TRBJ1-1	TGTGCCAGCAGTGAAAGGGATGGCACTGAAGCTTTCTTT	CASSERDGTEAFF
NA	NA	TRBV29-1	TRBJ1-1	TGCAGCGTCCTGTGGGGCACTGAAGCTTTCTTT	CSVLWGTEAFF
NA	NA	TRBV5-6	TRBJ2-3	TGTGCCAGCAGCTTGACCGGGACTAGCACAGATACGCAGTATTTT	CASSLTGTSTDTQYF
many	TRBD1	TRBV2	TRBJ2-1	TGTGCCAGCAGGAGTACCGGGACAGCCTACAATGAGCAGTTCTTC	CASRSTGTAYNEQFF